This note documents a single T cell receptor (beta chain) sequence. Its target is not known. This sample was included in a study of cytomegalovirus exposure and HLA in healthy donors. Study at large: A later analysis reported the same platform for the approximately 110 validation repertoires and the roughly 700 first-cohort repertoires.

Generated by immunoSEQ multiplex PCR, the TCRdb table keeps only in-frame clones and is missing some. This sample has approximately 170,000 clones; roughly 84% occur once, and the top ten carry about a tenth. Study-wide results and caveats: According to a subsequent analysis, TCR clusters from the first cohort were inclined to appear together in the roughly 130 validation repertoires. In vitro work confirmed that three CMV-associated chains recognize CMV antigens.

Germline lookup yields CDR1 SGHRS and CDR2 YFSETQ. There are 14 residues in the CDR3. Trimming cost V 6 bases and J 4 bases, with 16 bases left between them. From the roughly 120-subject validation cohort, which was separate from the approximately 720-subject first cohort, the donors were drawn. The sample consisted of PBMCs. The origin of this receptor is a man in his thirties or forties in good health and CMV-seropositive. This chain uses TRBV5-1 with TRBJ2-5, with D possibly being TRBD2 (7 bases). The CDR3 DNA follows: TGCGCCAGCATGGAACGGGGGGCAGGAGAGACCCAGTACTTC. It codes for CASMERGAGETQYF.